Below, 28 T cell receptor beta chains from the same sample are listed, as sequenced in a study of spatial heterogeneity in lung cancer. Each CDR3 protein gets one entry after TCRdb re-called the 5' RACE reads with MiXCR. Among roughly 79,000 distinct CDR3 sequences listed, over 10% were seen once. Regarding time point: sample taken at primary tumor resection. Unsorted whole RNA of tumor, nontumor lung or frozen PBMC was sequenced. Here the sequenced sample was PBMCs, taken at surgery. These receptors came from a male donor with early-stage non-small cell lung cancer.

The CDR3 region has the DNA TGCGCCAGCAGCCCAGGGGGAGAGACCCAGTACTTC. Translated: CASSPGGETQYF. The chain is built from TRBV5-1 and TRBJ2-5; 7 nucleotides match TRBD1. CDR1 is SGHRS, CDR2 YFSETQ, per germline. The J segment lost 4 bases and the V segment lost 4 bases, leaving 1 base of the junction unmatched. The CDR3 is 12 amino acids.

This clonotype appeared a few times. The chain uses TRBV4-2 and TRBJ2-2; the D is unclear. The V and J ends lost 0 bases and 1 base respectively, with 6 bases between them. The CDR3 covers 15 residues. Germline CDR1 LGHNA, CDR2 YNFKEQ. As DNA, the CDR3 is TGTGCCAGCAGCCAAGACAACGGGAACACCGGGGAGCTGTTTTTT. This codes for CASSQDNGNTGELFF.

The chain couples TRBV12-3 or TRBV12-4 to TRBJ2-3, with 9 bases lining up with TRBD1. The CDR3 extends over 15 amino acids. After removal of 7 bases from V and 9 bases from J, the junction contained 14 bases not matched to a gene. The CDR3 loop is CASTTSGQGEVTQYF. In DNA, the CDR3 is TGTGCCAGCACCACGTCGGGACAGGGCGAAGTCACGCAGTATTTT.

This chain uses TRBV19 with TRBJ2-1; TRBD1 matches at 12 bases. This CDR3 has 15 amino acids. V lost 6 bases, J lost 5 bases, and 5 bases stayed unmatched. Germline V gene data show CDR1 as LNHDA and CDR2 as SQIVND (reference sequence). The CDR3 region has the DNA TGTGCCAGTAGAACCGGGACAGGGGGCCACAATGAGCAGTTCTTC. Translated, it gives CASRTGTGGHNEQFF.

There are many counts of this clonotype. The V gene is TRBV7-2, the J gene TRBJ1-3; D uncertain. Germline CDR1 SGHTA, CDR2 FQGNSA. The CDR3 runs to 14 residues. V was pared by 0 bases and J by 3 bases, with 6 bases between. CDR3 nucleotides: TGTGCCAGCAGCTTAGCAGGAAGTGGAAACACCATATATTTT. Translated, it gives CASSLAGSGNTIYF.

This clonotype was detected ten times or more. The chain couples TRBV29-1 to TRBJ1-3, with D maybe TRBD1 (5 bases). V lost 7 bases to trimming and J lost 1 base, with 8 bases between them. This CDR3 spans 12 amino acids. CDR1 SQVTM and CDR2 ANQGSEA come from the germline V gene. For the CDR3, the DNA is TGCAGCGCCGGGGGTTCTGGAAACACCATATATTTT. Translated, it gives CSAGGSGNTIYF.

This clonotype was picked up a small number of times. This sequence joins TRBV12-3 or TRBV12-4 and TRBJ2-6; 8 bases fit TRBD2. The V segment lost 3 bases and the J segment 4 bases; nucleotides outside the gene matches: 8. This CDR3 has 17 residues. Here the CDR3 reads CASSFRGGSGGANVLTF. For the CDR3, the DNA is TGTGCCAGCAGTTTCCGGGGGGGAAGCGGAGGGGCCAACGTCCTGACTTTC.

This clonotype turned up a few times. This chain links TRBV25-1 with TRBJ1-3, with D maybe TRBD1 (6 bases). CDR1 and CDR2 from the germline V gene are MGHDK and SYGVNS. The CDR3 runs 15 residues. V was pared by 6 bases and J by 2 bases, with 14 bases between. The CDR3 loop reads CASSLGGGAGNTIYF. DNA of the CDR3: TGTGCCAGCAGCTTAGGGGGAGGTGCTGGAAACACCATATATTTT.

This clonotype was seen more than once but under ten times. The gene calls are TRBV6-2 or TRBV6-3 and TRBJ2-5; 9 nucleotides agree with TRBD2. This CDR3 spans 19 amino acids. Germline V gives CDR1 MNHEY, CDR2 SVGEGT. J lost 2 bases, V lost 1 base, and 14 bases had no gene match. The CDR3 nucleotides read TGTGCCAGCAGTTACTTCCCCACGGCTTTGCTAGCGGGGCAAGAGACCCAGTACTTC. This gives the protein CASSYFPTALLAGQETQYF.

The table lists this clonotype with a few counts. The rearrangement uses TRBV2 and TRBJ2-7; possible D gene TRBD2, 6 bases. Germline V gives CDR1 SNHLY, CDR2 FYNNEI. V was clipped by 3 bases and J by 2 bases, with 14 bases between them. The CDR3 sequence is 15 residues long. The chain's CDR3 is CASSDFLAQPYEQYF. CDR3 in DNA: TGTGCCAGCAGTGATTTCCTAGCGCAACCCTACGAGCAGTACTTC.

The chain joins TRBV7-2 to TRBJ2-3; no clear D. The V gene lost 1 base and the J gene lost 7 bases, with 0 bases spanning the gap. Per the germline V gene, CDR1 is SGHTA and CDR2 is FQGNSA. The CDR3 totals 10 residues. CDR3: CASSLDTQYF. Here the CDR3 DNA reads TGTGCCAGCAGCTTAGATACGCAGTATTTT. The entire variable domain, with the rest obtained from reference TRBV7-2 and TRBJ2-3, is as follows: GAGVSQSPSNKVTEKGKDVELRCDPISGHTALYWYRQSLGQGLEFLIYFQGNSAPDKSGLPSDRFSAERTGGSVSTLTIQRTQQEDSAVYLCASSLDTQYFGPGTRLTVL.

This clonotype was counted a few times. CDR3 region: CASSFIAGGMNTQYF. CDR3 nucleotides: TGTGCCAGCAGCTTTATCGCCGGGGGAATGAATACGCAGTATTTT. The rearrangement uses TRBV7-2 and TRBJ2-3, with a possible D match to TRBD2 (6 bases). The V end lost 3 bases, the J end lost 7 bases, and 17 bases lay between the germline ends. CDR1 is SGHTA, CDR2 FQGNSA, per germline. This CDR3 is 15 amino acids long. The entire variable domain, with the rest obtained from reference TRBV7-2 and TRBJ2-3, is as follows: GAGVSQSPSNKVTEKGKDVELRCDPISGHTALYWYRQSLGQGLEFLIYFQGNSAPDKSGLPSDRFSAERTGGSVSTLTIQRTQQEDSAVYLCASSFIAGGMNTQYFGPGTRLTVL.

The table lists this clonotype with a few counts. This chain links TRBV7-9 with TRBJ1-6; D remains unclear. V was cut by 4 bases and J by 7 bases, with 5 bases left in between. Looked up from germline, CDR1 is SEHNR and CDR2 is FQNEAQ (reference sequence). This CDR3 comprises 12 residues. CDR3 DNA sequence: TGTGCCAGCAGCTACGAGAATTCACCCCTCCACTTT. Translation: CASSYENSPLHF.

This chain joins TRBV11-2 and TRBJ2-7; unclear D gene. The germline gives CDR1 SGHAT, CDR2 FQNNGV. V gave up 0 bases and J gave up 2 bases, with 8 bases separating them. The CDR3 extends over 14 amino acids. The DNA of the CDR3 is TGTGCCAGCAGCTTAGATAGATTAGCCTACGAGCAGTACTTC. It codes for CASSLDRLAYEQYF.

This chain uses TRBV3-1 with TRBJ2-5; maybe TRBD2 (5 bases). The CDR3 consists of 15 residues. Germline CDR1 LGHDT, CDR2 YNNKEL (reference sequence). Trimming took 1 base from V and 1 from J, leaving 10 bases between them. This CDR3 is CASSQAAVPQETQYF. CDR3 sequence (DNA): TGTGCCAGCAGCCAAGCAGCGGTTCCCCAAGAGACCCAGTACTTC.

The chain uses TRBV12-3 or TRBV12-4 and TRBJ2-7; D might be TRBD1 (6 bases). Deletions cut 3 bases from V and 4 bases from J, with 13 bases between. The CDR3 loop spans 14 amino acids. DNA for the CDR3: TGTGCCAGCAGTTTCGACAGGAATCAGTACGAGCAGTACTTC. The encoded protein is CASSFDRNQYEQYF.

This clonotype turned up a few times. CDR3 sequence: CASSGAGTVNTEAFF. For the CDR3, the DNA is TGCGCCAGCAGCGGGGCCGGGACGGTGAACACTGAAGCTTTCTTT. The rearrangement links TRBV5-1 to TRBJ1-1; a possible D gene is TRBD1 (5 bases). The CDR3 loop spans 15 amino acids. V shed 4 bases and J shed 0 bases, with 13 bases lying between them. The germline CDR1 and CDR2 sequences are SGHRS and YFSETQ.

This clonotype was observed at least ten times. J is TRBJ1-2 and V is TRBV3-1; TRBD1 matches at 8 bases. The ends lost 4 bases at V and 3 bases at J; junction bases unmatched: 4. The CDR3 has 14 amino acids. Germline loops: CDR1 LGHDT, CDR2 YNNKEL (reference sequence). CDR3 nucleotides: TGTGCCAGCAGCCTGGACAGGGAAGACTATGGCTACACCTTC. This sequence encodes CASSLDREDYGYTF.

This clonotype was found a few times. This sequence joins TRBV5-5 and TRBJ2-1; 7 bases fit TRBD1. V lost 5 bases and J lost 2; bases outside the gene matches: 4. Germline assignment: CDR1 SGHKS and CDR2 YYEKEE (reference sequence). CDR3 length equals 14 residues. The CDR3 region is CASSLQGPYNEQFF. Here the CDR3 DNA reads TGTGCCAGCAGTCTACAGGGGCCCTACAATGAGCAGTTCTTC. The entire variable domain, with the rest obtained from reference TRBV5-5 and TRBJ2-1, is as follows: DAGVTQSPTHLIKTRGQQVTLRCSPISGHKSVSWYQQVLGQGPQFIFQYYEKEERGRGNFPDRFSARQFPNYSSELNVNALLLGDSALYLCASSLQGPYNEQFFGPGTRLTVL.

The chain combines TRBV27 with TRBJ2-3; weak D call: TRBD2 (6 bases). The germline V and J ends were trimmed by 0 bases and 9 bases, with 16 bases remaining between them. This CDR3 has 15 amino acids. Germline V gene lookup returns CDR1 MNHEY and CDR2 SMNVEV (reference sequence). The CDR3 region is CASSLSGTRSGTQYF. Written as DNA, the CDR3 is TGTGCCAGCAGTTTATCGGGGACTCGTTCGGGGACGCAGTATTTT.

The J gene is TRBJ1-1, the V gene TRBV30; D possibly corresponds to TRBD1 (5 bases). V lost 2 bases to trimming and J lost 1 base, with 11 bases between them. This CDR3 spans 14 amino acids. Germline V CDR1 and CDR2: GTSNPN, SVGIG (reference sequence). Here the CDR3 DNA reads TGTGCCTGGAGTAAATCAGGGCCGAACACTGAAGCTTTCTTT. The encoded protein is CAWSKSGPNTEAFF.

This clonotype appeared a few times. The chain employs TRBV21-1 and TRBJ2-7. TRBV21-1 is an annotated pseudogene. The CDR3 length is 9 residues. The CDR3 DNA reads TGTGCCACCTCCTACGAGCAGTACTTC. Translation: CATSYEQYF.

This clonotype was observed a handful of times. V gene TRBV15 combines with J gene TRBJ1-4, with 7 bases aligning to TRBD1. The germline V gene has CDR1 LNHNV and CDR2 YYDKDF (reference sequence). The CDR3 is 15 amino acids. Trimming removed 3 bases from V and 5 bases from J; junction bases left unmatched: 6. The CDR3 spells CATSRRDRENEKLFF. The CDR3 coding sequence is TGTGCCACCAGCAGGCGGGACAGAGAAAATGAAAAACTGTTTTTT.

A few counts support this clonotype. CDR3 sequence: CATYTGQLGYTF. CDR3 DNA: TGTGCCACCTACACAGGGCAGTTGGGCTACACCTTC. J is TRBJ1-2 and V is TRBV6-1, with D possibly being TRBD1 (6 bases). The ends were cut back, 10 bases at V and 8 bases at J, with 17 bases in the middle. Germline loops: CDR1 MNHNS, CDR2 SASEGT. This CDR3 comprises 12 residues.

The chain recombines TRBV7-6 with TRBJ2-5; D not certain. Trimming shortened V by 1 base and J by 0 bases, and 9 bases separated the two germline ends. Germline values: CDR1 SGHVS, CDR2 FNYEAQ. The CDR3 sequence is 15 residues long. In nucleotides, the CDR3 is TGTGCCAGCAGCTTAGAGGCGGAATACCAAGAGACCCAGTACTTC. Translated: CASSLEAEYQETQYF.

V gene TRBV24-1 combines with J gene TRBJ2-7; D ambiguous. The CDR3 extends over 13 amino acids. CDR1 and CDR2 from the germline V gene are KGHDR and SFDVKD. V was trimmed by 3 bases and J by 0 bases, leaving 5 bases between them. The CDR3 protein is CATSDGYSYEQYF. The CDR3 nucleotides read TGTGCCACCAGTGATGGGTACTCCTACGAGCAGTACTTC.

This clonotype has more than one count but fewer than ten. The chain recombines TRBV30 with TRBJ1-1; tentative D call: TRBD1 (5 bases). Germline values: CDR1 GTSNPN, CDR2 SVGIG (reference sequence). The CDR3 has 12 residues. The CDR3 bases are TGTGCTTGGTCTCAGGGTTTGACTGAAGCTTTCTTT. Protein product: CAWSQGLTEAFF.

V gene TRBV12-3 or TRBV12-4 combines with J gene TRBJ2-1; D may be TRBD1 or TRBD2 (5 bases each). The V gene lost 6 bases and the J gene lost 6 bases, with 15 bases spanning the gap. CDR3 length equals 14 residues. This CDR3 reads CASSPGQGSNEQFF. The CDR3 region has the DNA TGTGCCAGCAGCCCGGGGCAGGGCTCCAATGAGCAGTTCTTC.